This TCR beta chain came from a study of blood T cells in healthy people across ages. Per the germline V gene, CDR1 is MNHEY and CDR2 is SVGEGT. There are 17 residues in the CDR3. V was trimmed by 2 bases and J by 1 base, leaving 17 bases between them. Using a J-beta primer mix together with a sample-barcoded 5' primer, a second PCR was run for roughly 7 to 11 cycles. TCRdb re-called the 5' RACE reads through MiXCR, storing one row per CDR3 protein. Among roughly 800,000 distinct CDR3 sequences listed, under 40% were seen once. This chain joins TRBV6-2 or TRBV6-3 and TRBJ1-1; no definite D call. This clonotype was sampled from a young man in good health. Input material: blood. In DNA, the CDR3 is TGTGCCAGCAGTTACATCGCAGTCACTCCCCAGAACACTGAAGCTTTCTTT. Amino acid sequence: CASSYIAVTPQNTEAFF.